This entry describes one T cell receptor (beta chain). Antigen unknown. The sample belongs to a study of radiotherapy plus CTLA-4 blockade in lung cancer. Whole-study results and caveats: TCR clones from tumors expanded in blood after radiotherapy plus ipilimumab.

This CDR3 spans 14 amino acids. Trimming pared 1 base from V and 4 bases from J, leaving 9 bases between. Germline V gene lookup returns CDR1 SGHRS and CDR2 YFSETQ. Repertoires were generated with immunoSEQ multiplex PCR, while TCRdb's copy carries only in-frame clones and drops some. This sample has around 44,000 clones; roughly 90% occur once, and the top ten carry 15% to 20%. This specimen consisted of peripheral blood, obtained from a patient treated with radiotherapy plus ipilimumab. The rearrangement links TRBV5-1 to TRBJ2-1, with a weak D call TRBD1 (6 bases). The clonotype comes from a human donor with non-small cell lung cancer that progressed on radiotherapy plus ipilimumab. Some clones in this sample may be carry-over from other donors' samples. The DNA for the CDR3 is TGCGCCAGCAGCTTGCAACAGGGTTACAATGAGCAGTTCTTC. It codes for CASSLQQGYNEQFF. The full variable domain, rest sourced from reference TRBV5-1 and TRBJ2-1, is KAGVTQTPRYLIKTRGQQVTLSCSPISGHRSVSWYQQTPGQGLQFLFEYFSETQRNKGNFPGRFSGRQFSNSRSEMNVSTLELGDSALYLCASSLQQGYNEQFFGPGTRLTVL.